Listed here are 19 T cell receptor beta chains from one sample, sequenced in a study of shared clonotypes between healthy human individuals. The data were produced by immunoSEQ multiplex PCR, yet TCRdb's version contains in-frame clones alone and is incomplete. The sample records millions of clones, roughly 94% being singletons. The sequencing sample was made of naive CD4+ T cells sorted from blood. Specified subset: CD45RA+ positively selected. These receptors originate from a man aged 18 to 29 in good health.

The sample holds a few counts of this clone. The V call is TRBV30, the J call TRBJ2-3, with 10 nucleotides matching TRBD2. With V trimmed by 2 bases and J by 2 bases, 10 bases remained unmatched. This CDR3 spans 17 amino acids. Germline V gene data show CDR1 as GTSNPN and CDR2 as SVGIG (reference sequence). CDR3 residues: CAWSPRRTSGYTDTQYF. The DNA of the CDR3 is TGTGCCTGGAGTCCACGTCGGACTAGCGGCTACACAGATACGCAGTATTTT. Drawing the rest from reference TRBV30 and TRBJ2-3, the complete variable domain is SQTIHQWPATLVQPVGSPLSLECTVEGTSNPNLYWYRQAAGRGLQLLFYSVGIGQISSEVPQNLSASRPQDRQFILSSKKLLLSDSGFYLCAWSPRRTSGYTDTQYFGPGTRLTVL.

The V gene is TRBV5-4, the J gene TRBJ1-2; D perhaps matches TRBD1 (5 bases). This CDR3 is built from 14 residues. CDR1 and CDR2 from the germline V gene are SGHNT and YYREEE (reference sequence). The ends were cut back, 1 base at V and 4 bases at J, with 11 bases in the middle. CDR3: CASSLLGVGYGYTF. The CDR3 coding sequence is TGTGCCAGCAGCTTGTTAGGGGTTGGCTATGGCTACACCTTC. Using reference TRBV5-4 and TRBJ1-2 for the parts outside the CDR3, the full variable domain is ETGVTQSPTHLIKTRGQQVTLRCSSQSGHNTVSWYQQALGQGPQFIFQYYREEENGRGNFPPRFSGLQFPNYSSELNVNALELDDSALYLCASSLLGVGYGYTFGSGTRLTVV.

The chain's CDR3 is CASSLVLGSGGTGELFF. CDR3 coding DNA: TGTGCCAGCAGCTTAGTACTCGGCAGTGGAGGGACCGGGGAGCTGTTTTTT. This chain links TRBV7-9 with TRBJ2-2, with D maybe TRBD2 (6 bases). V was pared by 1 base and J by 5 bases, with 17 bases between. The length of the CDR3 is 17 residues. The germline gives CDR1 SEHNR, CDR2 FQNEAQ (reference sequence).

The chain recombines TRBV9 with TRBJ1-3, with D maybe TRBD1 (6 bases). CDR3 size: 17 residues. Germline V gene data show CDR1 as SGDLS and CDR2 as YYNGEE. Trimming took off 2 bases at V and 3 bases at J, with 18 bases between the two ends. The CDR3 loop reads CASSVGLQGSSGNTIYF. In nucleotides, the CDR3 is TGTGCCAGCAGCGTGGGTTTGCAGGGGTCTAGTGGAAACACCATATATTTT.

This sequence joins TRBV5-1 and TRBJ2-3, with D possibly TRBD2 on 7 matching bases. The germline V gene has CDR1 SGHRS and CDR2 YFSETQ. V was trimmed by 0 bases and J by 4 bases, leaving 12 bases between them. The CDR3 extends over 15 amino acids. This CDR3 is CASSLAGGTPDTQYF. The DNA of the CDR3 is TGCGCCAGCAGCTTGGCGGGGGGCACACCAGATACGCAGTATTTT.

The V and J genes are TRBV6-6 and TRBJ2-7, with D perhaps matching TRBD1 (6 bases). The CDR3 covers 15 residues. Trimming stripped 0 bases from V and 4 bases from J, with 13 bases between. Germline values: CDR1 MNHNY, CDR2 SVGAGI (reference sequence). DNA for the CDR3: TGTGCCAGCAGTTACTCGGTGGGGGCCAAGTACGAGCAGTACTTC. It translates to CASSYSVGAKYEQYF.

This clone is a singleton in its sample. Other DNA sequences from this sample encode an identical CDR3 as well. Here the CDR3 reads CASSFRQGSYEQYF. As DNA, the CDR3 is TGTGCCAGCAGCTTCAGACAGGGATCCTACGAGCAGTACTTC. The V gene is TRBV11-2, the J gene TRBJ2-7, with 7 nucleotides matching TRBD1. This CDR3 has 14 amino acids. V gave up 3 bases and J gave up 1 base; unmatched junction bases: 3. Germline V gives CDR1 SGHAT, CDR2 FQNNGV.

The chain recombines TRBV5-1 with TRBJ2-1; D is unresolved. Germline V gene data show CDR1 as SGHRS and CDR2 as YFSETQ. V lost 0 bases to trimming and J lost 7 bases, with 11 bases between them. This CDR3 region has 14 residues. The DNA for the CDR3 is TGCGCCAGCAGCTTGGAAAGTAGGTCGAATGAGCAGTTCTTC. Its protein product is CASSLESRSNEQFF.

The chain joins TRBV15 to TRBJ2-3; TRBD2 matches at 9 bases. This CDR3 contains 16 residues. J gave up 2 bases and V 2 bases, and 5 bases lay outside the gene matches. Germline CDR1 is LNHNV and CDR2 is YYDKDF (reference sequence). The CDR3 loop is CATSRIAGASTDTQYF. CDR3 coding DNA: TGTGCCACCAGCAGAATAGCGGGGGCCTCCACAGATACGCAGTATTTT. Full variable domain (remainder filled in from reference TRBV15 and TRBJ2-3): DAMVIQNPRYQVTQFGKPVTLSCSQTLNHNVMYWYQQKSSQAPKLLFHYYDKDFNNEADTPDNFQSRRPNTSFCFLDIRSPGLGDTAMYLCATSRIAGASTDTQYFGPGTRLTVL.

Concerning this clone itself: This sequence may be a read error, since a much larger clone differs from it by one base. The chain links TRBV18 to TRBJ2-5; D perhaps matches TRBD2 (5 bases). Between the trimmed V and J ends, which lost 8 bases and 13 bases, there was a span of 29 bases. From germline, CDR1 is KGHSH and CDR2 LQKENI. The CDR3 is 15 amino acids. DNA for the CDR3: TGTGCCAGCCCATCCGCAAGCGGTTTGGGCGACGAGCGGTACTTC. Protein: CASPSASGLGDERYF.

The chain uses TRBV5-6 and TRBJ2-7; D not resolved. The length of the CDR3 is 14 residues. Trimming stripped 1 base from V and 2 bases from J, with 10 bases between. The V gene's germline CDR1 is SGHDT and CDR2 YYEEEE. As DNA, the CDR3 is TGTGCCAGCAGCTTGTATGGGGTTCCCTACGAGCAGTACTTC. It codes for CASSLYGVPYEQYF.

The chain couples TRBV18 to TRBJ2-1; TRBD2 agrees at 9 bases. The CDR3 spans 16 residues. Germline V gene sequence: CDR1 KGHSH, CDR2 LQKENI. Trimming took 2 bases from V and 5 from J; bases not matched to a gene: 7. The CDR3 DNA is TGTGCCAGCTCACCAAGTAGCGGGGGCCTTGACAATGAGCAGTTCTTC. This gives the protein CASSPSSGGLDNEQFF.

To note about this clone: In the same sample, other DNA sequences code for this CDR3. The genes are TRBV5-4 and TRBJ2-3; a weak D match, TRBD2 (6 bases). The CDR3 has 14 residues. Germline V lookup: CDR1 SGHNT, CDR2 YYREEE (reference sequence). The V gene lost 1 base and the J gene lost 1 base, with 7 bases spanning the gap. CDR3 protein: CASSLWGGTDTQYF. The CDR3 DNA reads TGTGCCAGCAGCTTGTGGGGGGGCACAGATACGCAGTATTTT.

This rearrangement joins TRBV11-2 to TRBJ2-7; perhaps D is TRBD1 or TRBD2 (6 bases each). Trimming cost V 5 bases and J 5 bases, with 19 bases left between them. CDR1 and CDR2 from the germline V gene are SGHAT and FQNNGV. The CDR3 loop spans 15 amino acids. Here the CDR3 DNA reads TGTGCCAGCAGCCGTGGGGAACGGGGGCAAGACGAGCAGTACTTC. It is translated as CASSRGERGQDEQYF.

The chain couples TRBV7-2 to TRBJ2-7; the match to TRBD2 covers 8 bases. Unmatched junction bases numbered 13, after V lost 8 bases and J lost 7 bases. The CDR3 totals 14 residues. CDR1 is SGHTA, CDR2 FQGNSA, per germline. The DNA for the CDR3 is TGTGCCAGCGCCCAGGTCGGGGGGGCGTGGGAGCAGTACTTC. Its translation is CASAQVGGAWEQYF.

This chain uses TRBV4-1 with TRBJ1-2; the match to TRBD1 covers 7 bases. Germline V CDR1 and CDR2: MGHRA, YSYEKL. This CDR3 region has 15 residues. V dropped 0 bases and J dropped 4; count of bases not matched to a gene: 5. The CDR3 sequence is CASSQDNRGFYGYTF. Written as DNA, the CDR3 is TGCGCCAGCAGCCAAGATAACAGGGGCTTCTATGGCTACACCTTC.

V usage is TRBV18 and J usage is TRBJ2-5, with 8 bases matching TRBD1. Germline CDR1 and CDR2: KGHSH and LQKENI. The CDR3 spans 15 residues. J lost 2 bases, V lost 3 bases, and 5 bases had no gene match. The CDR3 spells CASSPRRGPQETQYF. For the CDR3, the DNA is TGTGCCAGCTCACCCCGCAGGGGGCCTCAAGAGACCCAGTACTTC.

This clone was detected only once. This may be a read error, as it is one base from a much larger clone. Other DNA sequences within the sample encode an identical CDR3. The genes are TRBV30 and TRBJ1-2; D call uncertain. The CDR3 runs to 16 residues. Germline V lookup: CDR1 GTSNPN, CDR2 SVGIG (reference sequence). CDR3 region: CAWSVLKGFSVYGYTF. The CDR3 nucleotides read TGTGCCTGGAGTGTACTTAAAGGGTTCTCGGTCTATGGCTACACTTTC.

This sequence joins TRBV19 and TRBJ1-1, with 8 positions matching TRBD1. The CDR3 sequence is 15 residues long. Trimming took 2 bases from V and 0 from J; bases not matched to a gene: 2. Germline V gene data show CDR1 as LNHDA and CDR2 as SQIVND (reference sequence). The CDR3 loop is CASSITGGMNTEAFF. In DNA, the CDR3 is TGTGCCAGTAGTATAACAGGGGGGATGAACACTGAAGCTTTCTTT. Variable domain in full (rest from reference TRBV19 and TRBJ1-1): DGGITQSPKYLFRKEGQNVTLSCEQNLNHDAMYWYRQDPGQGLRLIYYSQIVNDFQKGDIAEGYSVSREKKESFPLTVTSAQKNPTAFYLCASSITGGMNTEAFFGQGTRLTVV.